This entry features one T cell receptor (beta chain) sequence. Antigen specificity is unknown. This specimen comes from a study of OX40 agonist ivuxolimab in advanced cancers. V lost 0 bases, J lost 4 bases, and 5 bases stayed unmatched. Germline values: CDR1 LGHNA, CDR2 YSLEER. The CDR3 is 15 residues long. Broader study findings: The authors did not determine the antigen specificity of the expanded peripheral T cells.

Libraries were prepared by immunoSEQ multiplex PCR; TCRdb keeps only in-frame clonotypes and omits some of them. The sample consists of roughly 97,000 clones, roughly nine tenths of them appearing once. V and J are TRBV4-3 and TRBJ2-5; 7 positions agree with TRBD2. This receptor was identified in an adult with an advanced solid tumor such as melanoma, head and neck, liver or kidney cancer. Sequencing was performed on CD4+ or CD8+ T cells sorted from blood, taken in a trial of the OX40 agonist ivuxolimab. The CDR3 loop reads CASSQEKRDGETQYF. The DNA for the CDR3 is TGCGCCAGCAGCCAAGAAAAGCGGGACGGAGAGACCCAGTACTTC.